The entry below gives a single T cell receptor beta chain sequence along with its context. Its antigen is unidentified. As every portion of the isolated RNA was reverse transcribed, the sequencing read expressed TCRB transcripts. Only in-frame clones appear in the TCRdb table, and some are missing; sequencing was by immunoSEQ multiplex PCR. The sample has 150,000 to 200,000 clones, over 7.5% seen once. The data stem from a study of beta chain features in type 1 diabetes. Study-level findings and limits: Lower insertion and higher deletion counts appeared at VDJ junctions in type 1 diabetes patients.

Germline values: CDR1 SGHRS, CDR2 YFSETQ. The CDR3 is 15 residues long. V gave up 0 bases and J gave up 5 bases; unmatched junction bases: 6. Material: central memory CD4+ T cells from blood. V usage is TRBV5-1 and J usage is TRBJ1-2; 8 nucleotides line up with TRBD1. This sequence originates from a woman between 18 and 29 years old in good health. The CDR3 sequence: CASSLEPGQAYGYTF. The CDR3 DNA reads TGCGCCAGCAGCTTGGAGCCGGGACAGGCTTATGGCTACACCTTC.